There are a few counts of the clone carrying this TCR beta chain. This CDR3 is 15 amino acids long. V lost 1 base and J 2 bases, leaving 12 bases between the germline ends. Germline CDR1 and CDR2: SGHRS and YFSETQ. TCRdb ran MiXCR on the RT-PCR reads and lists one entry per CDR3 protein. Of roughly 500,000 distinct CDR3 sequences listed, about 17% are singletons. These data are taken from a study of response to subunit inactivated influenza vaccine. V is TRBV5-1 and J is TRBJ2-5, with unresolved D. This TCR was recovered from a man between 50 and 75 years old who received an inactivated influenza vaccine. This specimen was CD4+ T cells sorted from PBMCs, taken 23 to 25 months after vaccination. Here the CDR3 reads CASSLLGTLQETQYF. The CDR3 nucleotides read TGCGCCAGCAGCTTGCTTGGAACACTTCAAGAGACCCAGTACTTC.